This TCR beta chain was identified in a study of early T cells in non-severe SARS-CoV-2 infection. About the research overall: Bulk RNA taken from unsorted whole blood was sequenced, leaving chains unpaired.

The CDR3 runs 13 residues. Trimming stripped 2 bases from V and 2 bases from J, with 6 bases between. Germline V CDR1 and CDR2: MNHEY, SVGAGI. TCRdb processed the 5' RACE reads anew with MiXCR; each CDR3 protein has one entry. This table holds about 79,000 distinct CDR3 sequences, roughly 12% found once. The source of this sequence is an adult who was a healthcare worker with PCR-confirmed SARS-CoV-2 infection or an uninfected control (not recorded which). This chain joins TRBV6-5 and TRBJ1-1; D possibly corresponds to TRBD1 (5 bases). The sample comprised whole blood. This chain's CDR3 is CASSYDSNTEAFF. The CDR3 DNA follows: TGTGCCAGCAGTTACGACAGTAACACTGAAGCTTTCTTT.